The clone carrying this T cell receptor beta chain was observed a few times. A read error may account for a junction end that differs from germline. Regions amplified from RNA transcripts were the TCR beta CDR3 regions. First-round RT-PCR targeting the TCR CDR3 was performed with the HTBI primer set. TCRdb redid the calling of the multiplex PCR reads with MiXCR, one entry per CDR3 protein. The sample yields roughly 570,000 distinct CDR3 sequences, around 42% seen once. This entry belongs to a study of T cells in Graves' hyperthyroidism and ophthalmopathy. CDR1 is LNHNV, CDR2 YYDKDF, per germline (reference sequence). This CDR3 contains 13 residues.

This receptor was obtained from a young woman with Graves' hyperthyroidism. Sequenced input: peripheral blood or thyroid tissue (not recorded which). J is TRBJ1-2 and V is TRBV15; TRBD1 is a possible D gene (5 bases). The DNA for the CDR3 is TGTGCCACCAGCCGAGAGGCAGGGTCTGGCTACACCTTC. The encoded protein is CATSREAGSGYTF.